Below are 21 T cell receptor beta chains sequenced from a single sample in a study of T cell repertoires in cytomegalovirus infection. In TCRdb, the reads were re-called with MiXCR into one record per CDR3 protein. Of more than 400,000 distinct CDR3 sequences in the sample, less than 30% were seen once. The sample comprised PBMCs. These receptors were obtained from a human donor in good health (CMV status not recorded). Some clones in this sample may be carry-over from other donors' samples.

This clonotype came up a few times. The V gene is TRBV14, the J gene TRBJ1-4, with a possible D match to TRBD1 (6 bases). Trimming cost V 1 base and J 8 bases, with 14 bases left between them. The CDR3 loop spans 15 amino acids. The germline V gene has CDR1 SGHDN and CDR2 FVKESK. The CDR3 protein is CASSQVVLGGEKLFF. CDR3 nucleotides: TGTGCCAGCAGCCAAGTTGTCCTGGGGGGCGAAAAACTGTTTTTT.

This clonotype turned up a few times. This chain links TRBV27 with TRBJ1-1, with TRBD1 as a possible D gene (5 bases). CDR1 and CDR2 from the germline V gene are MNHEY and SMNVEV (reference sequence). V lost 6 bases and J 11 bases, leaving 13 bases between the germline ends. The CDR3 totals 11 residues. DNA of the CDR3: TGTGCCAGCAGAGGCCAGAGGGACGCTTTCTTT. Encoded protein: CASRGQRDAFF.

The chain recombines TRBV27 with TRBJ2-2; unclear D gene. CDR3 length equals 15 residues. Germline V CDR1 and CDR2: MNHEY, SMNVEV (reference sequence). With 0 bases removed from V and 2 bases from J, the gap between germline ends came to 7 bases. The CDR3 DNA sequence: TGTGCCAGCAGTTTATCAGGGATTAACACCGGGGAGCTGTTTTTT. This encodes CASSLSGINTGELFF.

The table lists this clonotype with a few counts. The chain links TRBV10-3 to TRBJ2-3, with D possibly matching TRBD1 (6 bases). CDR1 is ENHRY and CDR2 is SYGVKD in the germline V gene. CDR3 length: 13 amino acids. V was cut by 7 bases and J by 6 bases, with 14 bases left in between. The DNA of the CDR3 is TGTGCCATCAACAGGGACCGCGGGGATACGCAGTATTTT. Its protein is CAINRDRGDTQYF.

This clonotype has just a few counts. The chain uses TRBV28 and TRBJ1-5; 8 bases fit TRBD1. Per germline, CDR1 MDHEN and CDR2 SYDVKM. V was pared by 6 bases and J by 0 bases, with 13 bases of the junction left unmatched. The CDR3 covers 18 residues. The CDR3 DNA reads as TGTGCCAGCAGCTTCGTGAGGACAGGGACCTATAGCAATCAGCCCCAGCATTTT. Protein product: CASSFVRTGTYSNQPQHF.

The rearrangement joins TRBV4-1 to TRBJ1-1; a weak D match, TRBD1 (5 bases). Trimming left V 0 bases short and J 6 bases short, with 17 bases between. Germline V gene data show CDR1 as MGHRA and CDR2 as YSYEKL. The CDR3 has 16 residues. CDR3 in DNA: TGCGCCAGCAGCCAAGATCCCGTGGGGGTCCTCGCTGAAGCTTTCTTT. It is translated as CASSQDPVGVLAEAFF.

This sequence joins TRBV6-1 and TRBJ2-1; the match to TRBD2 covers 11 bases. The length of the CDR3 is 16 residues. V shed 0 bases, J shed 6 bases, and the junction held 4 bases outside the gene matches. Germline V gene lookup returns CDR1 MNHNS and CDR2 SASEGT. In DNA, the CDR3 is TGTGCCAGCAGTGAAGCAGGGGGGACTAGCGGCAATGAGCAGTTCTTC. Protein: CASSEAGGTSGNEQFF.

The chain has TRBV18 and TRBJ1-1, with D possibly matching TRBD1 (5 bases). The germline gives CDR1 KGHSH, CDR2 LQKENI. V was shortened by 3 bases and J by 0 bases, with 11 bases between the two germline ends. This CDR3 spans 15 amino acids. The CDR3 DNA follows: TGTGCCAGCTCACCTGGCAGGGCCGTGAACACTGAAGCTTTCTTT. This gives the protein CASSPGRAVNTEAFF.

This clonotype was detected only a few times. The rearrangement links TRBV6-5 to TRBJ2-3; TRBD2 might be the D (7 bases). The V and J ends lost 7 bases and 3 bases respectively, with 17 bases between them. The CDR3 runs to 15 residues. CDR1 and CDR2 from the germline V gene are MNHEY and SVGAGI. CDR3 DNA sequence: TGTGCCAGCACTCGGAGGGGGGGGGAGACAGATACGCAGTATTTT. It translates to CASTRRGGETDTQYF.

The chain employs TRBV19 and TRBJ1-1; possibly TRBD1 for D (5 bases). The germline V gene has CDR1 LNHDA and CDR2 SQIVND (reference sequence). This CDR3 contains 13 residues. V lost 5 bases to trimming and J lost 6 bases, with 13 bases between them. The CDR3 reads CASSYLRGAEAFF. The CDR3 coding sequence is TGTGCCAGTAGTTATCTAAGGGGTGCTGAAGCTTTCTTT.

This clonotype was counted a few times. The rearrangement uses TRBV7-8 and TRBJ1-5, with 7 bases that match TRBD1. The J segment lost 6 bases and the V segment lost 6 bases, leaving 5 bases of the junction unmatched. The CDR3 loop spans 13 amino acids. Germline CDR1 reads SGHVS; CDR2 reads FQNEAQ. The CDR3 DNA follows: TGTGCCAGCAGTTCAGGGGGGTCTCAGCCCCAGCATTTT. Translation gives CASSSGGSQPQHF.

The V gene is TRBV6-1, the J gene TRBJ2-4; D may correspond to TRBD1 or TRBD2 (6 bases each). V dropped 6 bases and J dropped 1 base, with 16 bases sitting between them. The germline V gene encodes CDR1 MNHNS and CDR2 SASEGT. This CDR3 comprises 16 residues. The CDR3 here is CASRTQGGWAKNIQYF. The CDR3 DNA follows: TGTGCCAGCAGGACACAGGGAGGTTGGGCCAAAAACATTCAGTACTTC.

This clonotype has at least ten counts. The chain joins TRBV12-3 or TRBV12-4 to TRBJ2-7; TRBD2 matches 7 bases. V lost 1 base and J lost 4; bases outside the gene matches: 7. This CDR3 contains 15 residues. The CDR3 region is CASSLGDPGRYEQYF. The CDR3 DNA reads TGTGCCAGCAGTTTAGGGGACCCCGGGAGGTACGAGCAGTACTTC.

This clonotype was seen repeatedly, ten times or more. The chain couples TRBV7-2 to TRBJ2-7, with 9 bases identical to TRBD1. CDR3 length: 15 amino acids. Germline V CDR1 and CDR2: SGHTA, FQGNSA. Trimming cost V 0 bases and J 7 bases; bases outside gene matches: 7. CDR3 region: CASSLAVGDRVEQYV. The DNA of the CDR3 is TGTGCCAGCAGCTTAGCGGTGGGGGACAGGGTGGAGCAGTACGTC.

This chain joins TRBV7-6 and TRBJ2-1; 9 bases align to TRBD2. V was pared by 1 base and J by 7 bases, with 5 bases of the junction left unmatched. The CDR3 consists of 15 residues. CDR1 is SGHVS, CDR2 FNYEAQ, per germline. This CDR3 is CASSLGSGSGNEQFF. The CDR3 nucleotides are TGTGCCAGCAGCTTAGGTAGCGGGAGCGGGAATGAGCAGTTCTTC.

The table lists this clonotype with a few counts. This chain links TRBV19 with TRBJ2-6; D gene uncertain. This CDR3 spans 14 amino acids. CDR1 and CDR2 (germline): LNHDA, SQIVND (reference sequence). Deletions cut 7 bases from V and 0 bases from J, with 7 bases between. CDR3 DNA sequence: TGTGCCAGTATTCTCACCTCTGGGGCCAACGTCCTGACTTTC. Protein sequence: CASILTSGANVLTF.

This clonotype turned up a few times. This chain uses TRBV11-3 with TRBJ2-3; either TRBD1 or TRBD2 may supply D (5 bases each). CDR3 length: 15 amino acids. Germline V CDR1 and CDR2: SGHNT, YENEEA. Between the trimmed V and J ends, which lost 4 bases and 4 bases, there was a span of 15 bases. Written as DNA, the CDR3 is TGTGCCAGCAGCTGGGGCGGGCCATGGGCAGATACGCAGTATTTT. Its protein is CASSWGGPWADTQYF.

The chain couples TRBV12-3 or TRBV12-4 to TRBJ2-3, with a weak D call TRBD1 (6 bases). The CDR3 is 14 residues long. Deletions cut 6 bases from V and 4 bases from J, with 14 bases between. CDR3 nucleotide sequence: TGTGCCAGCAGACAGGGTCTACAGCCAGATACGCAGTATTTT. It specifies CASRQGLQPDTQYF.

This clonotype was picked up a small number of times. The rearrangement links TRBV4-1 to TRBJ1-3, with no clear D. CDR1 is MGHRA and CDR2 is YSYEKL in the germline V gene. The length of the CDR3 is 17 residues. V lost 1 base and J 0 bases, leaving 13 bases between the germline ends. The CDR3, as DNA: TGCGCCAGCAGCCAAGGGCGAACGTATAGCTCTGGAAACACCATATATTTT. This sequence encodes CASSQGRTYSSGNTIYF.

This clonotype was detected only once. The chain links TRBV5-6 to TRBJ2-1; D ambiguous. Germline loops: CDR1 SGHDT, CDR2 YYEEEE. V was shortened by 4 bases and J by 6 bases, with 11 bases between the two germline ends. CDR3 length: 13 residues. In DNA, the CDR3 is TGTGCCAGCAGCGACCGTTTGAGCAATGAGCAGTTCTTC. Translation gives CASSDRLSNEQFF.

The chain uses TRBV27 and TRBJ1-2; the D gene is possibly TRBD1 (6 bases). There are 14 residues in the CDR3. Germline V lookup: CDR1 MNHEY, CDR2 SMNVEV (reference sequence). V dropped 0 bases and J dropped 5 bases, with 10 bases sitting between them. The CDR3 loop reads CASSLSRQAYGYTF. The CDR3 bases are TGTGCCAGCAGTTTATCCCGACAGGCTTATGGCTACACCTTC.